This TCR beta chain is from a study of CD8+ T cells in alopecia areata (dated by TCRdb to between 2018 and 2020). Concerning the study at large: To study T cell clonal expansion in alopecia areata, the researchers applied high-throughput TCRbeta sequencing to both the C3H/HeJ mouse model and human patients. In humans, TCRbeta sequencing was performed on scalp tissue and on sorted CD4+ and CD8+ peripheral blood T cells from healthy controls and from patients with patchy or totalis/universalis alopecia areata. Scalp clonality was compared among normal scalp (n=4), patchy alopecia areata scalp (n=8), and alopecia totalis/universalis scalp (n=8). RNA was obtained with the PAXgene miRNA kit for fixed scalp, the miRNeasy kit for PBMCs, and the RNeasy kit for mouse skin. TCRbeta CDR3 regions were amplified by immunoSEQ multiplex PCR with 35 Vbeta forward and 13 Jbeta reverse primers. The research as a whole found: Compared with normal scalp, lesional scalp had higher clonality and more expanded CD8+ clones, particularly in alopecia totalis/universalis, a pattern that suggests antigenic drive. Unlike mouse skin, which is dominated by gammadelta T cells, normal human skin has resident alphabeta T cells that are also sequenced, and this complicates analysis of the scalp TCR repertoire. Compared with mice, TCR sequences shared between patients were less clear, possibly partly because of HLA diversity across the patient population.

About this clone: Its antigen is not yet known. No much larger clone exists at a distance of one base, and base qualities are not known.

PBMCs were isolated by density centrifugation and stained for CD3, CD4 and CD8, and CD4+ and CD8+ T cells were sorted on a FACSAria. Unaffected controls provided scalp biopsies and blood samples. Via the germline V gene, CDR1 is SGHRS and CDR2 YFSETQ. Relative to germline, V is missing 2 bases and J is missing 4 bases, with 10 bases of the junction outside any gene match. The CDR3 sequence holds 18 residues, the cysteine and phenylalanine included. Only the CDR3 portion is preserved as DNA: 54 bases, with reading frame beginning at the first base. Libraries were constructed by the immunoSEQ multiplex PCR assay. RNA was extracted from all samples and reverse transcribed into cDNA, which served as template for TCR sequencing. First-strand cDNA was synthesized with SuperScript III using a 2:1 mix of oligo-dT and random hexamers. A synthetic immune receptor repertoire was used to gauge amplification bias, and whatever bias remained was removed computationally. The authors processed their data as follows. Raw reads were preprocessed to remove errors, and CDR3 was defined according to IMGT conventions as the region from the conserved cysteine to phenylalanine. Clonality was computed as 1 minus the Shannon entropy, with the entropy normalized by log2 of the number of productive unique TCRs. Scalp TCRbeta sequences were cross-referenced with sorted blood CD4 and CD8 repertoires so that the CD4 or CD8 identity of scalp clones could be inferred. In TCRdb, the immuneACCESS table is reduced to in-frame sequences with V and J assigned. These tables do not hold every clone; where another copy was compared, an unresolved V gene accounts for under half, and the others remain unexplained. For V, J and clone size, that table is used; D and trimming come from the DNA. The sample yields 95,000 to 110,000 clones; roughly 50% were counted once. The ten largest clones represent about 9% of the sample.

In this chain, TRBV5-1 is recombined with TRBJ2-1, with 12 junctional bases fitting TRBD1. The receptor's source is a human donor in good health. Sequencing input: CD4+ T cells sorted from blood. The CDR3 corresponds to CASSFFPGQGAFYNEQFF. The DNA sequence is as follows: TGCGCCAGCAGCTTTTTCCCGGGACAGGGGGCGTTTTACAATGAGCAGTTCTTC.